The clone carrying this T cell receptor beta chain showed up many times. TCRdb used MiXCR to reprocess the RT-PCR reads, holding one entry per CDR3 protein. The data show about 700,000 distinct CDR3 sequences, with 14% seen just once and 3.6% held by the top ten. The TCR comes from a female donor in good health, serving as a healthy control. The sequenced sample consisted of memory CD4+ T cells from blood.

In DNA, the CDR3 is TGTGCCAGCAGCTTAACTGGGACTAGCGGCGGGGAGCTGTTTTTT. Protein product: CASSLTGTSGGELFF. This chain connects TRBV7-3 to TRBJ2-2, with TRBD2 matching 11 bases. The CDR3 runs to 15 residues. V lost 0 bases to trimming and J lost 7 bases; unmatched junction nucleotides: 1. The germline gives CDR1 SGHTA, CDR2 FQGTGA.